The 6 T cell receptor beta chains in this list originate from one sample, sequenced in a study of vaccination and CD4 T cells after COVID-19 (dated by TCRdb to between 2021 and 2024). No cognate antigen is known for these TCRs. What the time point label conveys for this sample: late sampling 161 to 241 days after vaccination in a few convalescent patients. The meaning of the sample's treatment or condition label: roughly 10-day PBMC culture with coronavirus spike peptide pools or control peptides (ViraFEST assay). Library creation used PCR. The sequencer listed for this sample is Illumina iSeq 100. DNA from cultured CD4+ T cells underwent TCR sequencing with the Oncomine TCR Beta short-read assay at the Johns Hopkins FTIC core. In TCRdb, the public reads were trimmed at Q25 with fastp and aligned with MiXCR, with productive beta chains retained. Each CDR3 protein gets just one entry, which takes the most common genes and DNA from the rows behind it. Recorded for this sample are roughly 18,000 distinct CDR3 sequences; about half of them occurred a single time. The ten largest account for around 21% of the sample.

This specimen consisted of CD4+ T cells from blood, cultured in vitro, obtained about 7 months after SARS-CoV-2 vaccination. The receptors derive from a human donor who had recovered from COVID-19.

This chain uses TRBV7-9 with TRBJ1-1; 7 bases fit TRBD1. This CDR3 comprises 12 residues. V gave up 8 bases and J gave up 1 base; unmatched junction bases: 1. The germline CDR1 and CDR2 sequences are SEHNR and FQNEAQ (reference sequence). Written as DNA, the CDR3 is TGTGCCAGCGCAGGGGGGAACACTGAAGCTTTCTTT. It codes for CASAGGNTEAFF.

The chain joins TRBV6-5 to TRBJ2-5; possibly TRBD2 for D (5 bases). Germline-derived CDR1 and CDR2 are MNHEY and SVGAGI. The CDR3 has 14 amino acids. V dropped 2 bases and J dropped 3 bases, with 10 bases sitting between them. The DNA for the CDR3 is TGTGCCAGCAGTTACGGCCCGGGGAAAGAGACCCAGTACTTC. Its translation: CASSYGPGKETQYF.

V gene TRBV21-1 combines with J gene TRBJ2-7. TRBV21-1 counts as a pseudogene. The CDR3 runs to 13 residues. The CDR3 coding sequence is TGTGCCAGCAGCAAAAGCAGTTCCTACGAGCAGTACTTC. The encoded protein is CASSKSSSYEQYF.

The genes are TRBV6-1 and TRBJ2-7, with TRBD2 as a possible D gene (6 bases). The CDR3 spans 14 residues. Germline V gives CDR1 MNHNS, CDR2 SASEGT. Trimming stripped 5 bases from V and 6 bases from J, with 17 bases between. The CDR3 coding sequence is TGTGCCAGCAGTATCATCCGGGAGCCTTTCGAGCAGTACTTC. Protein sequence: CASSIIREPFEQYF.

The rearrangement joins TRBV6-1 to TRBJ1-2; D uncertain. There are 12 residues in the CDR3. CDR1 MNHNS and CDR2 SASEGT come from the germline V gene. V was clipped by 0 bases and J by 5 bases, with 4 bases between them. The CDR3: CASSEAGYGYTF. DNA of the CDR3: TGTGCCAGCAGTGAAGCCGGTTATGGCTACACCTTC.

There are a few counts of this clonotype. The chain couples TRBV6-1 to TRBJ2-1; 8 bases fit TRBD2. The CDR3 is 14 residues long. In germline, CDR1 is MNHNS, CDR2 SASEGT. Trimming cost V 6 bases and J 7 bases; bases outside gene matches: 8. CDR3 protein: CASRGLGSRNEQFF. The DNA for the CDR3 is TGTGCCAGCAGGGGACTAGGAAGTCGAAATGAGCAGTTCTTC.